Below, 21 T cell receptor beta chains from the same sample are listed, as sequenced in a study of cytomegalovirus exposure and HLA in healthy donors. 13 Jbeta primers and 60 Vbeta primers were used for the PCR. The assay was immunoSEQ multiplex PCR, and TCRdb's table has in-frame clones only and misses some. Seen here are over 75,000 clones, more than 75% observed once, and the top ten hold about 0.79%. Sequencing was performed on PBMCs. These receptors all come from a woman aged 55-70 years in good health and CMV-seronegative.

This clone was counted a few times. The chain combines TRBV5-1 with TRBJ2-2; TRBD2 matches at 9 bases. The CDR3 extends over 15 amino acids. CDR1 is SGHRS, CDR2 YFSETQ, per germline. V lost 5 bases, J lost 2 bases, and 4 bases stayed unmatched. The CDR3 bases are TGCGCCAGCAGAATTAGCGGGAGTAACACCGGGGAGCTGTTTTTT. Translation gives CASRISGSNTGELFF.

The chain is built from TRBV5-1 and TRBJ2-7; 9 nucleotides match TRBD1. Trimming removed 5 bases from V and 3 bases from J; junction bases left unmatched: 9. This CDR3 is 15 amino acids long. Germline CDR1 is SGHRS and CDR2 is YFSETQ. The CDR3 DNA sequence: TGCGCCAGCAGACTGGGACAGGGAATAATCTACGAGCAGTACTTC. It yields the protein CASRLGQGIIYEQYF.

V gene TRBV2 combines with J gene TRBJ2-7; 8 nucleotides align to TRBD2. Germline V lookup: CDR1 SNHLY, CDR2 FYNNEI. The CDR3 runs to 16 residues. J lost 0 bases, V lost 7 bases, and 11 bases had no gene match. Here the CDR3 reads CASIEREGSHSYEQYF. For the CDR3, the DNA is TGTGCCAGCATCGAACGGGAGGGGTCTCACTCCTACGAGCAGTACTTC. The full variable domain, in which reference TRBV2 and TRBJ2-7 provide the parts outside the CDR3, is EPEVTQTPSHQVTQMGQEVILRCVPISNHLYFYWYRQILGQKVEFLVSFYNNEISEKSEIFDDQFSVERPDGSNFTLKIRSTKLEDSAMYFCASIEREGSHSYEQYFGPGTRLTVT.

The genes are TRBV30 and TRBJ2-5, with 7 bases matching TRBD2. V trimming: 4 bases; J trimming: 5 bases; junction bases outside the gene matches: 7. This CDR3 is 13 amino acids long. Germline CDR1 reads GTSNPN; CDR2 reads SVGIG (reference sequence). The CDR3 DNA follows: TGTGCCTGGAATGGGGCCGGGGGGGAGACCCAGTACTTC. It codes for CAWNGAGGETQYF. Full variable domain (remainder filled in from reference TRBV30 and TRBJ2-5): SQTIHQWPATLVQPVGSPLSLECTVEGTSNPNLYWYRQAAGRGLQLLFYSVGIGQISSEVPQNLSASRPQDRQFILSSKKLLLSDSGFYLCAWNGAGGETQYFGPGTRLLVL.

The rearrangement uses TRBV7-9 and TRBJ1-2; unclear D gene. The CDR3 spans 12 residues. CDR1 is SEHNR and CDR2 is FQNEAQ in the germline V gene (reference sequence). The V end was cut by 5 bases, the J end by 7 bases, with 11 bases between. The CDR3 nucleotides are TGTGCCAGCAGCAAGCGAGGCGGTGGCTACACCTTC. Protein sequence: CASSKRGGGYTF.

The CDR3, as DNA: TGTGCCAGCAGCGGATGGGACAGGCGGGAGCAGTTCTTC. Translation: CASSGWDRREQFF. The genes are TRBV7-2 and TRBJ2-1; 8 nucleotides agree with TRBD1. V lost 5 bases, J lost 10 bases, and 7 bases stayed unmatched. The CDR3 totals 13 residues. Germline loops: CDR1 SGHTA, CDR2 FQGNSA. Looking up the rest from reference TRBV7-2 and TRBJ2-1 gives the full variable domain: GAGVSQSPSNKVTEKGKDVELRCDPISGHTALYWYRQSLGQGLEFLIYFQGNSAPDKSGLPSDRFSAERTGGSVSTLTIQRTQQEDSAVYLCASSGWDRREQFFGPGTRLTVL.

The chain recombines TRBV7-2 with TRBJ2-1, with 7 positions matching TRBD2. Germline-derived CDR1 and CDR2 are SGHTA and FQGNSA. The V gene end was trimmed by 6 bases and the J gene end by 8 bases; junction bases not matched to a gene: 22. The CDR3 length is 18 residues. The CDR3 loop is CASRAHPAPVAGRHEQFF. CDR3 DNA sequence: TGTGCCAGCAGGGCTCATCCGGCACCGGTAGCGGGCAGGCATGAGCAGTTCTTC.

V is TRBV15 and J is TRBJ1-3; no clear D gene. The CDR3 is made up of 13 amino acids. Germline CDR1 and CDR2: LNHNV and YYDKDF (reference sequence). The ends were cut back, 3 bases at V and 2 bases at J, with 5 bases in the middle. The CDR3 nucleotides read TGTGCCACCAGCAGTATTCCTGGAAACACCATATATTTT. Translation gives CATSSIPGNTIYF.

The chain links TRBV7-9 to TRBJ2-3, with 11 bases lining up with TRBD2. V gave up 4 bases and J gave up 2 bases; unmatched junction bases: 5. The CDR3 extends over 16 amino acids. Germline CDR1 and CDR2: SEHNR and FQNEAQ (reference sequence). The CDR3 loop is CASSSGTSGLTDTQYF. The CDR3 DNA reads TGTGCCAGCAGCTCCGGGACTAGCGGACTCACAGATACGCAGTATTTT.

The chain couples TRBV7-9 to TRBJ1-5; 8 bases are shared with TRBD1. The junction had 5 bases not matched to a gene; V was cut back by 4 bases and J by 6 bases. Germline V gives CDR1 SEHNR, CDR2 FQNEAQ (reference sequence). The CDR3 has 14 residues. CDR3 in amino acids: CASSSQGVGQPQHF. The CDR3 nucleotides are TGTGCCAGCAGCTCACAGGGGGTGGGTCAGCCCCAGCATTTT.

The V gene is TRBV27, the J gene TRBJ1-1; D is perhaps TRBD1 (5 bases). The V end lost 3 bases, the J end lost 4 bases, and 12 bases lay between the germline ends. Germline V gene lookup returns CDR1 MNHEY and CDR2 SMNVEV (reference sequence). This CDR3 is built from 14 residues. CDR3 nucleotides: TGTGCCAGCAGTTTTCTCGGGGGGGGCACTGAAGCTTTCTTT. The encoded protein is CASSFLGGGTEAFF.

The chain couples TRBV2 to TRBJ2-5, with D perhaps TRBD1 (6 bases). The CDR3 loop spans 13 amino acids. The germline V gene encodes CDR1 SNHLY and CDR2 FYNNEI. Trimming shortened V by 3 bases and J by 5 bases, and 10 bases separated the two germline ends. CDR3 protein: CASSDRGGETQYF. For the CDR3, the DNA is TGTGCCAGCAGTGACAGGGGTGGCGAGACCCAGTACTTC.

This sequence joins TRBV9 and TRBJ2-3, with 11 bases identical to TRBD2. Germline V gene sequence: CDR1 SGDLS, CDR2 YYNGEE. This CDR3 is 16 amino acids long. Germline trimming cut 4 bases from V and 2 bases from J; bases unmatched to any gene: 6. CDR3 amino acids: CASSTRLAGSTDTQYF. The DNA of the CDR3 is TGTGCCAGCAGCACCAGACTAGCGGGGTCCACAGATACGCAGTATTTT.

J is TRBJ1-2 and V is TRBV28; 7 bases fit TRBD1. CDR3 length: 13 residues. With 5 bases clipped from V and 7 bases from J, the junction kept 7 bases outside the gene matches. Germline values: CDR1 MDHEN, CDR2 SYDVKM. This CDR3 is CASSGDREAGYTF. The CDR3 coding sequence is TGTGCCAGCAGTGGAGACAGGGAAGCTGGCTACACCTTC.

V gene TRBV7-9 combines with J gene TRBJ2-1; the match to TRBD2 covers 14 bases. V was clipped by 5 bases and J by 6 bases; unmatched bases: 9. The CDR3 is made up of 17 amino acids. Germline CDR1 is SEHNR and CDR2 is FQNEAQ (reference sequence). CDR3 sequence (DNA): TGTGCCAGCAGCCTGTGGGTGGGACTAGCGGGAGCCAATGAGCAGTTCTTC. Protein sequence: CASSLWVGLAGANEQFF.

The chain couples TRBV5-6 to TRBJ1-3, with 12 bases lining up with TRBD1. The V and J ends lost 4 bases and 4 bases, in that order; junction bases with no gene match: 9. CDR3 length: 17 residues. Per the germline V gene, CDR1 is SGHDT and CDR2 is YYEEEE. CDR3 amino acids: CASSIPGQGARGNTIYF. The DNA for the CDR3 is TGTGCCAGCAGCATACCGGGACAGGGGGCGCGGGGAAACACCATATATTTT.

This clone was observed once. This chain links TRBV4-3 with TRBJ1-5, with D possibly matching TRBD1 (6 bases). The CDR3 loop spans 14 amino acids. Germline loops: CDR1 LGHNA, CDR2 YSLEER. V lost 4 bases and J lost 5, with 12 bases in between. CDR3 in amino acids: CASSPIQGYQPQHF. The DNA for the CDR3 is TGCGCCAGCAGCCCAATCCAGGGGTATCAGCCCCAGCATTTT.

J is TRBJ2-6 and V is TRBV29-1; TRBD1 matches 7 bases. The length of the CDR3 is 13 residues. The trim removed 6 bases at V and 3 bases at J, leaving 2 bases unmatched. The V gene's germline CDR1 is SQVTM and CDR2 ANQGSEA. The CDR3 coding sequence is TGCAGCGTCGGACAGGATGGGGCCAACGTCCTGACTTTC. As protein: CSVGQDGANVLTF.

This chain links TRBV12-5 with TRBJ2-7, with D possibly being TRBD1 (6 bases). The CDR3 is 15 amino acids. CDR1 is LGHNT and CDR2 is FRNRAP in the germline V gene. The V end lost 3 bases, the J end lost 3 bases, and 15 bases lay between the germline ends. Written as DNA, the CDR3 is TGTGCTAGTGGTTTCCCGACAGGAGTAGACTACGAGCAGTACTTC. It specifies CASGFPTGVDYEQYF.

This chain connects TRBV30 to TRBJ1-4; 8 nucleotides agree with TRBD1. Germline V gives CDR1 GTSNPN, CDR2 SVGIG (reference sequence). CDR3 size: 14 residues. After removal of 5 bases from V and 7 bases from J, the junction contained 9 bases not matched to a gene. The CDR3 DNA reads as TGTGCCTGGGGGGGACAGGTGAGGGGTGAAAAACTGTTTTTT. It encodes CAWGGQVRGEKLFF.

Turning to this clone: The same CDR3 also results from other DNA sequences found in this sample. J is TRBJ1-4 and V is TRBV5-1; D may be TRBD1 (6 bases). In germline, CDR1 is SGHRS, CDR2 YFSETQ. The CDR3 is 20 amino acids. Trimming cost V 2 bases and J 2 bases, with 25 bases left between them. The CDR3 loop is CASSFPLVPRGLGTNEKLFF. In nucleotides, the CDR3 is TGCGCCAGCAGCTTTCCCCTGGTCCCGCGGGGGCTGGGGACTAATGAAAAACTGTTTTTT.